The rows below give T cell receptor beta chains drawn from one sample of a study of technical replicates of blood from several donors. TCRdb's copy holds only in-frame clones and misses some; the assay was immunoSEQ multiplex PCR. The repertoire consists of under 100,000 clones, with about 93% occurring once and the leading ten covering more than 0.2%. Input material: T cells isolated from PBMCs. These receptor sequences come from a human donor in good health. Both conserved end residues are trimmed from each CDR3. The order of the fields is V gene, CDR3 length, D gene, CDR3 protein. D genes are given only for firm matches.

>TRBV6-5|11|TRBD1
ASRDRVNQPQH
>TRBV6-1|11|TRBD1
ASSRDRVSEQY
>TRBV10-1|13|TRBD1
ASSESITGADTQY
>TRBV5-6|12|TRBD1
ASSWDRGGTEAF
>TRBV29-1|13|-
SVVGSGHVSYEQY
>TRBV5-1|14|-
ASSLIVVSSYNEQF
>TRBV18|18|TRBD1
ASSRNTRQGNYAGANVLT
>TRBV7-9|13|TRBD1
ASSADRGRLAEAF
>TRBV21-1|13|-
ASSKEGILIDEQY
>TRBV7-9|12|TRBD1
ASSLSTGLLKLF
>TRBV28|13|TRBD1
ASSLSRGHSEKLF
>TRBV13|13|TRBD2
ASSSTSGRPHEQY
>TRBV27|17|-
ASSFYGQAGSSYNSPLH
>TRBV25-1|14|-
ASSESVGLLEPGYT
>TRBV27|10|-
ASREIGTEAC
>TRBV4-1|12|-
ASSQAPRNNEQF
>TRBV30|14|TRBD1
AWSAYSPWDRGGYT
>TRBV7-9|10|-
ASSLGGPMQY
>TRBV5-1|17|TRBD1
ASSRVRTGDTSYTHEQY
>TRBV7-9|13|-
ASSLGQGWFNEQF
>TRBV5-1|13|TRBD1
ASSLGRGRLTEAF
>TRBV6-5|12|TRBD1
ASSPPTGGNTIY
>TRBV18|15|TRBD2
ASSPFSSGGPMDEQY
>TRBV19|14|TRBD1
ASSTNRHDRAYGYT
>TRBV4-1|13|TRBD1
ASSPHWTGATEAF
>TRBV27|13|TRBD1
ASTKGQGASYEQY
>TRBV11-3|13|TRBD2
ASSWGGGSTGELF
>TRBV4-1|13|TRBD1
ASSQPVRGRREQY
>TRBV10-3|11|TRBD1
ATKQGATDTQY
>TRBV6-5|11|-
ASSYPGNTEAF
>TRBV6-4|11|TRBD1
ASSEQGADTQY
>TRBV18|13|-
ASSENRQDDYGYT
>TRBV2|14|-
ASSPADRSPGNTIY
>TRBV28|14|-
ASSFADLRDTGELF
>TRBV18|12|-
ASSPGEGRTEAF
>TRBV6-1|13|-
ASSSRTTSSYEQY
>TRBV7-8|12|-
ASSPGTTQETQY
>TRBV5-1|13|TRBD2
ASSLLAGGHNEQF
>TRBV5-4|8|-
ARVLYEQY
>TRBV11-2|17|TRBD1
ASSSSQGQGSSGANVLT
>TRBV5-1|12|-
ASSVYRVDTEAF
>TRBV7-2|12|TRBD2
ASSATSGSYEQY
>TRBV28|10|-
ASSFGEEPQH
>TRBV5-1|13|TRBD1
ASSSGTGPYNEQF
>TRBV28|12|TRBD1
ASTRQGNSQPQH
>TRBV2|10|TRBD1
ASGTVNQPQH
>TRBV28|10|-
ASWRLTDTQY
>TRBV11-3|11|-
ASSLEQFGELF
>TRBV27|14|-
ASRTLGGVTYNEQF
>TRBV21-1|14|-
ASSGSTGDGCEKLF
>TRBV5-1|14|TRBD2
ASRHLTGGSTDTQY
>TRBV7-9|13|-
ASSLVGFGGTEAF